Sequencing of this T cell receptor beta chain was carried out in a study of blood T cell repertoires in COVID-19. On the study more broadly: There were acute and convalescent COVID-19 samples, and they came from the United States, Italy and Spain. The cDNA or gDNA used as material had been derived from T cells, B-cell-depleted T cells, or PBMCs.

It was during active infection that Seattle patients were enrolled and then longitudinally followed. TCRdb keeps only in-frame clones here, not all; method: immunoSEQ multiplex PCR. The repertoire holds some 250,000 clones, with 85% to 90% as singletons. The CDR3 spans 13 residues. In germline, CDR1 is SGHTA, CDR2 FQGNSA. Germline trimming cut 5 bases from V and 6 bases from J; bases unmatched to any gene: 1. This TCR was sampled from a woman aged 30 to 39 with COVID-19, enrolled during active disease. Sample: peripheral blood. V gene TRBV7-2 combines with J gene TRBJ1-4; 9 nucleotides match TRBD1. CDR3 sequence reads: CASSRTGDEKLFF. CDR3 DNA sequence: TGTGCCAGCAGCCGGACAGGGGATGAAAAACTGTTTTTT.